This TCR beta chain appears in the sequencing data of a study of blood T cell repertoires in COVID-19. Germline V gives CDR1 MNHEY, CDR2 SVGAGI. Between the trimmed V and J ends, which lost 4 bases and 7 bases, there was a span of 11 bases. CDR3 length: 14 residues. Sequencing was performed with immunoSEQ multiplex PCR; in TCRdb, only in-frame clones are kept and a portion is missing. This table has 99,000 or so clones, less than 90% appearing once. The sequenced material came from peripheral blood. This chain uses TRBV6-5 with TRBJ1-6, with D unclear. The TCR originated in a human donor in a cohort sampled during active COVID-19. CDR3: CASSSTVGNSPLHF. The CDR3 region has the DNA TGTGCCAGCAGTTCCACGGTCGGGAATTCACCCCTCCACTTT.